This T cell receptor (beta chain) was profiled in a study of immune heterogeneity within non-small cell lung tumors. Overall study findings and caveats: Locally, T-cell clonality showed a moderate but significant correlation with tumor mutational burden measured at the same site (R approximately 0.35).

Multiplex PCR was performed with 32 V and 13 J primers, and it amplified TCR beta CDR3. TCRdb re-called the multiplex PCR reads with MiXCR, one entry per CDR3 protein. Here the sample spans 10,000 to 13,000 distinct CDR3 sequences, more than 25% being singletons. CDR3 size: 14 residues. The germline CDR1 and CDR2 sequences are MDHEN and SYDVKM. Bulk tumor genomic DNA constituted the template, at about 600 ng per sample. Several far-apart biopsies were taken per primary tumor during surgery. It was patients with untreated, newly diagnosed non-small cell lung cancer who underwent curative surgery. A word on this clonotype: The antigen remains unidentified. A read error is possible here, since a much larger clone lies one base away.

The specimen sequenced was lung tumor tissue. The clonotype comes from a woman aged 45-65 years with non-small cell lung cancer. This rearrangement joins TRBV28 to TRBJ2-7; D is unresolved. CDR3 coding DNA: TGTGCCAGCAGTCCCCCCCAACAGCTATACGAGCATTACTTC. It translates to CASSPPQQLYEHYF.